This TCR beta chain was captured by sequencing in a study of the immune and genomic landscape of osteosarcoma. The table came from immunoSEQ multiplex PCR; TCRdb's copy has only in-frame clones and leaves some out. The sample records about 720 clones, 60% to 85% being singletons. In the case of this clone: At one end, the junction sequence differs from germline, possibly due to a read error.

The CDR3 consists of 16 residues. The germline gives CDR1 SGHTA, CDR2 FQGTGA. The receptor was isolated from a woman aged 55 to 70 with osteosarcoma. The specimen sequenced was tumor tissue from a local recurrence in the calf muscle. This chain uses TRBV7-3 with TRBJ2-3; 10 bases are shared with TRBD2. As DNA, the CDR3 is TGTGCCAGCAGCCTAACCGGGACTAGCGGCACAGATACGCAGTATTTT. Protein sequence: CASSLTGTSGTDTQYF.